This is a list of T cell receptor beta chains from one sample in a study of CD8+ T cells in alopecia areata. TCRdb's copy holds only in-frame clones and misses some; the assay was immunoSEQ multiplex PCR. Here the sample spans some 190,000 clones, roughly three fifths being singletons. Sequencing used CD4+ T cells sorted from blood, obtained at approximately week 49, from a patient treated with tofacitinib. Receptors originate from a human donor with alopecia areata. CDR3s include the opening cysteine and the closing phenylalanine or tryptophan.

j_gene,v_gene,CDR3aa
TRBJ1-6,TRBV30,CAGRGSYNSPLHF
TRBJ1-2,TRBV19,CASSMQGIADGYTF
TRBJ1-1,TRBV7-9,CASQTLGGNTEAFF
TRBJ2-1,TRBV4-3,CATPPRGRGLYNEQFF
TRBJ2-1,TRBV7-2,CASRRVGGLLEQFF
TRBJ1-2,TRBV6-1,CASTEDPAGYTF
TRBJ2-5,TRBV27,CASSRQPQGKETQYF
TRBJ1-1,TRBV9,CASSVVGPSDQTTEAFF
TRBJ1-6,TRBV2,CASSAGDLSPLHF
TRBJ2-3,TRBV10-3,CAIGRSGGTDTQYF
TRBJ2-2,TRBV29-1,CSVGGLTNTGELFF
TRBJ1-1,TRBV30,CAWRTMRAEAFF
TRBJ1-5,TRBV5-1,CASSWDSLDQPQHF
TRBJ1-2,TRBV18,CASSPDSNYGYTF
TRBJ2-4,TRBV11-2,CASSLVLIGGNIQYF
TRBJ1-1,TRBV30,CAWSVVDRGPLTEAFF
TRBJ2-3,TRBV7-3,CASSSGQGTDTQYF
TRBJ2-4,TRBV29-1,CSVTPGGENIQYF
TRBJ1-1,TRBV30,CAWRPQPMNTEAFF
TRBJ2-1,TRBV2,CASSEDSMAYNEQFF
TRBJ2-3,TRBV5-6,CASSHPTDTQYF
TRBJ2-6,TRBV28,CASSLPGAPGSGANVLTF
TRBJ1-2,TRBV30,CASRGAGRDYGYTF
TRBJ1-1,TRBV2,CATCRDKYTEAFF
TRBJ1-1,TRBV25-1,CASRYGDTEAFF
TRBJ2-3,TRBV30,CAWSSSGADTQYF
TRBJ1-5,TRBV2,CASSQGGAADQPQHF
TRBJ2-7,TRBV6-6,CATGYWGSEQYF
TRBJ2-1,TRBV30,CARDGRDEQFF
TRBJ2-1,TRBV18,CASSPQGQGTNEQFF
TRBJ2-2,TRBV5-1,CASSGTGTGELFF
TRBJ2-3,TRBV15,CATSRDAGADTQYF
TRBJ2-7,TRBV5-1,CASSLERSQDEQYF
TRBJ2-5,TRBV29-1,CSVELTRGETQYF
TRBJ2-6,TRBV6-5,CASSPQSSGANVLTF
TRBJ1-1,TRBV30,CAWSVRGVVGLGNTEAFF
TRBJ2-7,TRBV5-6,CASSLAVDEQYF
TRBJ1-2,TRBV9,CASSVAAQGYGYTF
TRBJ2-7,TRBV29-1,CSVGDGVYEQYF
TRBJ2-4,TRBV6-5,CASRPTGAPSGVQYF
TRBJ2-3,TRBV30,CAWRLAIGTDTQYF
TRBJ1-1,TRBV25-1,CASSESRWNTEAFF
TRBJ2-1,TRBV2,CASSARGGTYNEQFF
TRBJ2-5,TRBV2,CASSSGTGGLRETQYF
TRBJ1-1,TRBV30,CAWSPLIGEAFF
TRBJ2-1,TRBV20-1,CSARGGIEQFF
TRBJ2-1,TRBV9,CASSGAGGRHEQFF
TRBJ1-5,TRBV29-1,CSALGQGGQPQHF
TRBJ1-2,TRBV29-1,CSVLVGSGYTF
TRBJ1-6,TRBV27,CASSLPQGRGYNSPLHF
TRBJ1-2,TRBV6-5,CASSPLQGAGYGYTF
TRBJ2-7,TRBV7-2,CASSRASYEQYF
TRBJ2-7,TRBV27,CASRFEPRGPYEQYF
TRBJ2-7,TRBV30,CAWSRVPSYEQYF